This entry lists 3 T cell receptor beta chains sequenced from one sample in a study of blood T cell repertoires in COVID-19. Using immunoSEQ multiplex PCR, the repertoire was profiled, and TCRdb retains in-frame clones only, with some absent. This sample carries about 170,000 clones, roughly 85% of them seen once, and the ten largest clones take 15% to 20%. Sequenced input: PBMCs or T cells enriched from blood (not recorded which). Receptor source: a woman aged 70-85 years in a cohort exposed to, infected with or recovered from COVID-19 (not recorded which).

The chain carries TRBV7-3 and TRBJ2-1; TRBD2 matches 8 bases. This CDR3 has 16 residues. Germline CDR1 SGHTA, CDR2 FQGTGA. Trimming cost V 5 bases and J 9 bases; bases outside gene matches: 15. The CDR3 loop reads CASSPDPVAGYGEQFF. In nucleotides, the CDR3 is TGTGCCAGCAGCCCAGATCCGGTAGCGGGATATGGTGAGCAGTTCTTC.

The V call is TRBV10-1, the J call TRBJ2-7, with D unresolved. The germline CDR1 and CDR2 sequences are WNHNN and SYGVQD (reference sequence). Trimming left V 3 bases short and J 2 bases short, with 14 bases between. The CDR3 is 15 residues long. The CDR3 bases are TGCGCCAGCAGTGATAATCACCAGGTCGCCTACGAGCAGTACTTC. Translating gives CASSDNHQVAYEQYF.

This clone is a singleton in its sample. This chain links TRBV10-3 with TRBJ2-2; 10 bases are shared with TRBD1. Trimming cost V 4 bases and J 7 bases; bases outside gene matches: 6. The CDR3 runs 15 residues. Per germline, CDR1 ENHRY and CDR2 SYGVKD. The CDR3 region is CAISARTGGSGELFF. DNA for the CDR3: TGTGCCATCAGTGCCCGGACAGGGGGAAGCGGGGAGCTGTTTTTT.